This TCR beta chain was sequenced for a study of blood T cell repertoires in COVID-19. The wider study: The analysed material was cDNA or gDNA that came from T cells, B-cell-depleted T cells, or PBMCs.

This clone occurred a few times. Authors' analysis steps: Estimation of nucleated cell counts was performed using reference gene primer amplification. Clones were read by immunoSEQ multiplex PCR, and TCRdb kept only the in-frame ones, dropping some. The V and J calls and clone size are taken from that table; D and trimming were inferred from the DNA. The repertoire has some 48,000 clones, around 88% of them found once; the top ten carry around 5.2%. The CDR3 has 16 residues. Germline values: CDR1 SGHVS, CDR2 FQNEAQ. With 2 bases removed from V and 4 bases from J, the gap between germline ends came to 12 bases.

The sequence came from a human donor in a cohort sampled during active COVID-19. Sequencing was carried out using peripheral blood. This sequence joins TRBV7-8 and TRBJ1-6; tentatively, D is TRBD1 (6 bases). Here the CDR3 DNA reads TGTGCCAGCAGCTTAAATATAGGACAGTATAATTCACCCCTCCACTTT. It encodes CASSLNIGQYNSPLHF.